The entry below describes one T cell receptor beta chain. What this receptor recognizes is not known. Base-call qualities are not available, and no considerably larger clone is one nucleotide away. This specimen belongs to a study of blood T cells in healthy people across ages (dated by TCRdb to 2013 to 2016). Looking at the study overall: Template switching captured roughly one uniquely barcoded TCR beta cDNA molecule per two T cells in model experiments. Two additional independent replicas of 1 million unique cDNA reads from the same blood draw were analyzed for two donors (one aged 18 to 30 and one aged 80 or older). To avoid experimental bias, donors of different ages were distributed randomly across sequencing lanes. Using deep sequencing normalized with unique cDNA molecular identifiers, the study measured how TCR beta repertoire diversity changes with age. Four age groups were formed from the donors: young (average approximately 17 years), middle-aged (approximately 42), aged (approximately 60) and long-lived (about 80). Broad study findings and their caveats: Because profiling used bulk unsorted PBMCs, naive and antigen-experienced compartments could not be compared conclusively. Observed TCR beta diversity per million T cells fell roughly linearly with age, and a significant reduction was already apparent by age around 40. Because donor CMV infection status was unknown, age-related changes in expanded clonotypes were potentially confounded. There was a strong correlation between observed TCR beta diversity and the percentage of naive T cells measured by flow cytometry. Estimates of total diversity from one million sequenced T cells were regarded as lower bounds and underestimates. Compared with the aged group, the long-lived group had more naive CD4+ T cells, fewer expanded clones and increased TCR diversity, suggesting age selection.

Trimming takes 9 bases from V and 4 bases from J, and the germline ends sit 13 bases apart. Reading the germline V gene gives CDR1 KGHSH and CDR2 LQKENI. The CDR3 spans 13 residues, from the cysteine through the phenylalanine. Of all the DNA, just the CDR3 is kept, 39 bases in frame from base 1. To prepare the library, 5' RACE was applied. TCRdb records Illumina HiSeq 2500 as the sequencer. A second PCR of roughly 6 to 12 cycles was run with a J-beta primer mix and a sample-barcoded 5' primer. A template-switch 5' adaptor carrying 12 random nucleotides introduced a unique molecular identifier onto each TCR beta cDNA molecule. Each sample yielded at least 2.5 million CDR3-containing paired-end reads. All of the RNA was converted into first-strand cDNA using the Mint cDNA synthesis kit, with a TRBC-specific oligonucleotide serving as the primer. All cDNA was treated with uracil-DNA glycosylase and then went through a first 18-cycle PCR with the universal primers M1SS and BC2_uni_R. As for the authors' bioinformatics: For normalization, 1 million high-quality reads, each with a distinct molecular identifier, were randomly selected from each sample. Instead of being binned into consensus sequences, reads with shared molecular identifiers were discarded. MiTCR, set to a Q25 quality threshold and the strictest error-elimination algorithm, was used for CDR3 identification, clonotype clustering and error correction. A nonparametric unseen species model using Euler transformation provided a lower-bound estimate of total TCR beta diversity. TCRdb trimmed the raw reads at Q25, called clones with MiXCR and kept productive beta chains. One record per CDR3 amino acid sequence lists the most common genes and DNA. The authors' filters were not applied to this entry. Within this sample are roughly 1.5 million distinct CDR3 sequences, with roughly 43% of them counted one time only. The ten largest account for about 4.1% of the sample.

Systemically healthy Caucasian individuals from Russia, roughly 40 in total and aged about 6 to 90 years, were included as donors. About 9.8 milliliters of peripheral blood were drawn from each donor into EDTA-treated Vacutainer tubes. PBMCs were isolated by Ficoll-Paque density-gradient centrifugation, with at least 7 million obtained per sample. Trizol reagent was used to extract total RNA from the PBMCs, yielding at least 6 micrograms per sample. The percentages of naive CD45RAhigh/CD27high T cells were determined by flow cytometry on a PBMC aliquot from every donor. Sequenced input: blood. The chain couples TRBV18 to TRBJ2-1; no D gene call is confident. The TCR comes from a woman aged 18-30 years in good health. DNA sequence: TGTGCCAGTGAAAAGACCCCTTACAATGAGCAGTTCTTC. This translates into CASEKTPYNEQFF.